Below, 14 T cell receptor beta chains from the same sample are listed, as sequenced in a study of T cells in Graves' hyperthyroidism and ophthalmopathy. Using RNA transcripts as the source, TCR beta CDR3 regions were amplified. First-round RT-PCR with HTBI primers amplified the TCR CDR3 region. TCRdb called the multiplex PCR reads again in MiXCR, with one record for every CDR3 protein. The sample yields about 770,000 distinct CDR3 sequences, around 19% seen once. The sequenced sample consisted of blood. All receptors come from a woman between 45 and 65 years old with Graves' hyperthyroidism that later progressed to Graves' ophthalmopathy.

This clonotype was counted between two and nine times. The V call is TRBV11-3, the J call TRBJ2-1; 8 positions match TRBD2. V trimming: 0 bases; J trimming: 8 bases; junction bases outside the gene matches: 3. The CDR3 runs 14 residues. Germline V gene sequence: CDR1 SGHNT, CDR2 YENEEA. The DNA for the CDR3 is TGTGCCAGCAGCTTAGAAGCGGGGGTGGATGAGCAGTTCTTC. This encodes CASSLEAGVDEQFF.

This clonotype was seen a few times. The chain has TRBV3-1 and TRBJ1-4, with 8 bases identical to TRBD1. The CDR3 runs to 18 residues. Looked up from germline, CDR1 is LGHDT and CDR2 is YNNKEL (reference sequence). The trim removed 7 bases at V and 3 bases at J, leaving 16 bases unmatched. CDR3 region: CASTSQGARGLANEKLFF. The CDR3 region has the DNA TGTGCCAGCACCTCCCAGGGGGCGCGGGGTTTGGCTAATGAAAAACTGTTTTTT.

This clonotype was observed a few times. This chain joins TRBV30 and TRBJ1-6, with D possibly being TRBD1 (5 bases). V was clipped by 0 bases and J by 4 bases, with 16 bases between them. CDR1 is GTSNPN and CDR2 is SVGIG in the germline V gene (reference sequence). The CDR3 loop spans 17 amino acids. The CDR3 loop reads CAWSVRGDRRYNSPLHF. In DNA form, the CDR3 reads TGTGCCTGGAGTGTACGGGGCGACCGTAGGTATAATTCACCCCTCCACTTT.

The table lists this clonotype with a few counts. This chain joins TRBV5-1 and TRBJ2-1, with 12 nucleotides matching TRBD2. The CDR3 runs 16 residues. CDR1 SGHRS and CDR2 YFSETQ come from the germline V gene. The J segment lost 3 bases and the V segment lost 4 bases, leaving 5 bases of the junction unmatched. The CDR3 sequence: CASSLVLAGGYNEQFF. The CDR3 bases are TGCGCCAGCAGCCTAGTACTAGCGGGGGGCTACAATGAGCAGTTCTTC.

Of note for this clonotype: A much bigger clone sits one base away, suggesting this may be a read error. Since no conserved phenylalanine or tryptophan closes the CDR3, a read error is the likely cause. The V call is TRBV12-3 or TRBV12-4, the J call TRBJ2-5; tentative D call: TRBD1 (5 bases). The CDR3 totals 13 residues. Trimming removed 6 bases from V and 2 bases from J, with 10 bases in between. CDR3 amino acids: CASRWAGQETQYS. CDR3 sequence (DNA): TGTGCCAGCAGGTGGGCAGGGCAAGAGACCCAGTACTCC.

This clonotype was counted between two and nine times. V usage is TRBV29-1 and J usage is TRBJ2-7; no reliable D call. Trimming left V 0 bases short and J 7 bases short, with 10 bases between. Per the germline V gene, CDR1 is SQVTM and CDR2 is ANQGSEA. The CDR3 spans 12 residues. CDR3 amino acids: CSVEDRESEQYF. DNA of the CDR3: TGCAGCGTTGAAGATCGCGAGTCAGAGCAGTACTTC.

The V and J genes are TRBV12-3 or TRBV12-4 and TRBJ1-2, with a possible D match to TRBD1 (6 bases). V lost 3 bases, J lost 6 bases, and 14 bases lay in between. This CDR3 comprises 14 residues. The CDR3 coding sequence is TGTGCCAGCAGTTTTGGACAGTCAAGTCATGGCTACACCTTC. Translation gives CASSFGQSSHGYTF.

This clonotype has at least ten counts. The chain links TRBV7-2 to TRBJ2-3; the match to TRBD2 covers 10 bases. CDR1 is SGHTA and CDR2 is FQGNSA in the germline V gene. The CDR3 consists of 16 residues. V was pared by 2 bases and J by 5 bases, with 7 bases of the junction left unmatched. The CDR3 bases are TGTGCCAGCAGCTTATACAGCGGGGGGGCTGGAGATACGCAGTATTTT. Its translation: CASSLYSGGAGDTQYF.

This clonotype has just a few counts. The gene calls are TRBV24-1 and TRBJ1-2; D gene unclear. This CDR3 contains 13 residues. The germline V and J ends were trimmed by 5 bases and 4 bases, with 10 bases remaining between them. CDR1 is KGHDR and CDR2 is SFDVKD in the germline V gene. The CDR3 DNA reads TGTGCCACCAGTGCCCCGGGAGGCTATGGCTACACCTTC. As protein: CATSAPGGYGYTF.

The chain links TRBV5-1 to TRBJ1-3; 7 bases fit TRBD1. CDR1 SGHRS and CDR2 YFSETQ come from the germline V gene. V lost 0 bases to trimming and J lost 4 bases; unmatched junction nucleotides: 4. CDR3 size: 15 residues. CDR3 loop: CASSLEGGAGNTIYF. Written as DNA, the CDR3 is TGCGCCAGCAGCTTGGAAGGGGGCGCGGGAAACACCATATATTTT.

The gene calls are TRBV11-2 and TRBJ2-7, with 8 bases identical to TRBD1. CDR3 length equals 15 residues. V was clipped by 4 bases and J by 4 bases; unmatched bases: 9. The germline gives CDR1 SGHAT, CDR2 FQNNGV. The CDR3 protein is CASSSKGQDLYEQYF. The CDR3 DNA sequence: TGTGCCAGCAGCTCAAAGGGACAGGACTTATACGAGCAGTACTTC.

The CDR3 region is CAISRTETMGSPLHF. For the CDR3, the DNA is TGTGCCATCAGCCGTACTGAGACAATGGGATCACCCCTCCACTTT. This chain uses TRBV10-3 with TRBJ1-6, with D unclear. Trimming took 6 bases from V and 10 from J, leaving 19 bases between them. Germline V gene lookup returns CDR1 ENHRY and CDR2 SYGVKD. The CDR3 totals 15 residues.

This clonotype was seen a few times. The chain recombines TRBV9 with TRBJ1-3, with D perhaps TRBD1 (5 bases). The CDR3 extends over 15 amino acids. Germline values: CDR1 SGDLS, CDR2 YYNGEE. V was cut by 3 bases and J by 0 bases, with 10 bases left in between. CDR3 coding DNA: TGTGCCAGCAGCGAGGGACCTTACTCTGGAAACACCATATATTTT. As protein: CASSEGPYSGNTIYF.

This clonotype was found many times. A much larger clone differs by one base, so this may be a read error. V is TRBV7-9 and J is TRBJ1-2; 7 bases match TRBD1. Germline V gene sequence: CDR1 SEHNR, CDR2 FQNEAQ (reference sequence). Trimming removed 5 bases from V and 4 bases from J; junction bases left unmatched: 4. The CDR3 extends over 13 amino acids. The CDR3 nucleotides read TGTGCCAGCAGCCCGACAGGGATCTATGGCTACACCTTC. The encoded protein is CASSPTGIYGYTF.